The present T cell receptor (beta chain) was sequenced within a study of STAT5B mutations in CD4+ large granular lymphocyte leukemia. Germline V gives CDR1 SGHTA, CDR2 FQGNSA. V trimming: 4 bases; J trimming: 3 bases; junction bases outside the gene matches: 7. The CDR3 spans 16 residues. Study-wide results and caveats: Patient CD4-sorted repertoires looked more clonal than healthy CD4+ repertoires, even without putative leukemic clones.

Remarks on this clone: The antigen remains undetermined.

Source study methods: A productive frequency of 2.59 x 10-5 was the lowest detectable. Libraries were prepared by immunoSEQ multiplex PCR; TCRdb keeps only in-frame clonotypes and omits some of them. D and trimming come from the DNA, and the V and J calls and clone size come from that table. The table records more than 30,000 clones, around 89% of them present only once. The receptor comes from a human donor in good health. The chain has TRBV7-2 and TRBJ2-7; TRBD2 matches at 12 bases. Sequenced: CD4+ T cells from blood buffy coats. The CDR3 nucleotides read TGTGCCAGCAGCTCCCGGACTAGCGGGGTGATCTACGAGCAGTACTTC. Amino acid sequence: CASSSRTSGVIYEQYF.